This T cell receptor beta chain is drawn from a study of cytomegalovirus exposure and HLA in healthy donors. Study overall: HLA-typed donors were the source of approximately 86 million unique TCRs held in an early data release.

Overall study results and limits: It was confirmed in vitro that a few of the CMV-associated chains were specific for CMV antigens. TCR beta sequences reportedly predicted most subjects' HLA-A and HLA-B alleles accurately. A cluster of highly shared sequence variants was likely a sequencing artifact.

The germline V gene encodes CDR1 SGHTA and CDR2 FQGTGA. The V segment lost 2 bases and the J segment 5 bases; nucleotides outside the gene matches: 9. This CDR3 comprises 16 residues. 60 Vbeta and 13 Jbeta primers were used in PCR. The repertoire was sequenced with immunoSEQ multiplex PCR; TCRdb's copy has only in-frame clones and lacks some. The sample consists of about 160,000 clones, 60% to 85% of them appearing once. Details on this clone: What it binds is not known.

The sequence derives from a man between 35 and 55 years old in good health and CMV-seropositive. The chain has TRBV7-3 and TRBJ2-5; 9 bases line up with TRBD1. Material: PBMCs. As DNA, the CDR3 is TGTGCCAGCAGCTTACACGGGGACAGGGCTAAGGAGACCCAGTACTTC. Amino acids: CASSLHGDRAKETQYF.